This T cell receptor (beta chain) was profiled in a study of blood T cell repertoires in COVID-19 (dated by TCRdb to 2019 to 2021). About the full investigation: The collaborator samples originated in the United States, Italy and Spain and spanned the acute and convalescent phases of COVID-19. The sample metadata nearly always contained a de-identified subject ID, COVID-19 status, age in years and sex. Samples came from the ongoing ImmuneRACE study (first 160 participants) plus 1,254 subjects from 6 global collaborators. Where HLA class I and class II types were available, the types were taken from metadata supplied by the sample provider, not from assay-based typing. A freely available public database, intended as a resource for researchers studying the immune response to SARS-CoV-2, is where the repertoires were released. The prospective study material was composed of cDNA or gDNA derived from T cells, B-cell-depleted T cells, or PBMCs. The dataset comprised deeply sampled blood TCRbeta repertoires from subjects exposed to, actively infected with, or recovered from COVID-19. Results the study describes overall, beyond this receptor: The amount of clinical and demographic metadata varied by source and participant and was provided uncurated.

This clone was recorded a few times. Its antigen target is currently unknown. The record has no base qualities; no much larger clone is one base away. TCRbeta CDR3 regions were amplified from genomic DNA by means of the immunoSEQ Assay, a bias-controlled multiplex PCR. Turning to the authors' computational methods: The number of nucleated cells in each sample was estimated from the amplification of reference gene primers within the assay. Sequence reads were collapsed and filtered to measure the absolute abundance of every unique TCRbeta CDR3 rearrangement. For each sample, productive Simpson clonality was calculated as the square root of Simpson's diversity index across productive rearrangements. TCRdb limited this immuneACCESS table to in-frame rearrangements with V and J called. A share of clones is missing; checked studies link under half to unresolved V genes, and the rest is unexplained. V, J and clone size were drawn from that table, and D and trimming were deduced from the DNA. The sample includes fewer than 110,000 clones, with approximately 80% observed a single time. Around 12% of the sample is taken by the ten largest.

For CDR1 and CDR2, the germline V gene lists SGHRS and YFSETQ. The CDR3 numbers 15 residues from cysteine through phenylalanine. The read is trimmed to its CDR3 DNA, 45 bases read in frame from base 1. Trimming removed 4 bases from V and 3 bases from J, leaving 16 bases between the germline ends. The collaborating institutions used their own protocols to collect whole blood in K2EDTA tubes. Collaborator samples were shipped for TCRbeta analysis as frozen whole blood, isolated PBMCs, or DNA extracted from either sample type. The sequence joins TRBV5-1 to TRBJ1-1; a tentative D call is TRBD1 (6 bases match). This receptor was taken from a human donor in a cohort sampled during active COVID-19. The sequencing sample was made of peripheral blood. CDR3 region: CASSPYQGRDTEAFF. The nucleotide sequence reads TGCGCCAGCAGCCCCTACCAGGGGCGGGACACTGAAGCTTTCTTT.